The entry below gives a single T cell receptor beta chain sequence along with its context. Its antigen is not known. Through a sample-barcoded 5' primer and a J-beta primer mix, a second PCR was run for about 6 to 11 cycles. One entry per CDR3 protein, called by TCRdb with MiXCR from the 5' RACE reads. The data contain around 1,600,000 distinct CDR3 sequences, approximately 43% of them singletons. CDR3 length: 15 residues. The V segment lost 0 bases and the J segment 6 bases; nucleotides outside the gene matches: 5. Germline CDR1 reads LNHNV; CDR2 reads YYDKDF (reference sequence). This entry is derived from a study of blood T cells in healthy people across ages. General study points: Diversity of TCR beta per million T cells declined in a roughly linear way with age.

The TCR comes from a woman aged 18-29 years in good health. The chain recombines TRBV15 with TRBJ1-1, with TRBD1 matching 9 bases. Sample: blood. CDR3 residues: CATSRDRDRVAEAFF. The CDR3 region has the DNA TGTGCCACCAGCAGAGATCGGGACAGGGTCGCTGAAGCTTTCTTT. Full variable domain (remainder filled in from reference TRBV15 and TRBJ1-1): DAMVIQNPRYQVTQFGKPVTLSCSQTLNHNVMYWYQQKSSQAPKLLFHYYDKDFNNEADTPDNFQSRRPNTSFCFLDIRSPGLGDTAMYLCATSRDRDRVAEAFFGQGTRLTVV.